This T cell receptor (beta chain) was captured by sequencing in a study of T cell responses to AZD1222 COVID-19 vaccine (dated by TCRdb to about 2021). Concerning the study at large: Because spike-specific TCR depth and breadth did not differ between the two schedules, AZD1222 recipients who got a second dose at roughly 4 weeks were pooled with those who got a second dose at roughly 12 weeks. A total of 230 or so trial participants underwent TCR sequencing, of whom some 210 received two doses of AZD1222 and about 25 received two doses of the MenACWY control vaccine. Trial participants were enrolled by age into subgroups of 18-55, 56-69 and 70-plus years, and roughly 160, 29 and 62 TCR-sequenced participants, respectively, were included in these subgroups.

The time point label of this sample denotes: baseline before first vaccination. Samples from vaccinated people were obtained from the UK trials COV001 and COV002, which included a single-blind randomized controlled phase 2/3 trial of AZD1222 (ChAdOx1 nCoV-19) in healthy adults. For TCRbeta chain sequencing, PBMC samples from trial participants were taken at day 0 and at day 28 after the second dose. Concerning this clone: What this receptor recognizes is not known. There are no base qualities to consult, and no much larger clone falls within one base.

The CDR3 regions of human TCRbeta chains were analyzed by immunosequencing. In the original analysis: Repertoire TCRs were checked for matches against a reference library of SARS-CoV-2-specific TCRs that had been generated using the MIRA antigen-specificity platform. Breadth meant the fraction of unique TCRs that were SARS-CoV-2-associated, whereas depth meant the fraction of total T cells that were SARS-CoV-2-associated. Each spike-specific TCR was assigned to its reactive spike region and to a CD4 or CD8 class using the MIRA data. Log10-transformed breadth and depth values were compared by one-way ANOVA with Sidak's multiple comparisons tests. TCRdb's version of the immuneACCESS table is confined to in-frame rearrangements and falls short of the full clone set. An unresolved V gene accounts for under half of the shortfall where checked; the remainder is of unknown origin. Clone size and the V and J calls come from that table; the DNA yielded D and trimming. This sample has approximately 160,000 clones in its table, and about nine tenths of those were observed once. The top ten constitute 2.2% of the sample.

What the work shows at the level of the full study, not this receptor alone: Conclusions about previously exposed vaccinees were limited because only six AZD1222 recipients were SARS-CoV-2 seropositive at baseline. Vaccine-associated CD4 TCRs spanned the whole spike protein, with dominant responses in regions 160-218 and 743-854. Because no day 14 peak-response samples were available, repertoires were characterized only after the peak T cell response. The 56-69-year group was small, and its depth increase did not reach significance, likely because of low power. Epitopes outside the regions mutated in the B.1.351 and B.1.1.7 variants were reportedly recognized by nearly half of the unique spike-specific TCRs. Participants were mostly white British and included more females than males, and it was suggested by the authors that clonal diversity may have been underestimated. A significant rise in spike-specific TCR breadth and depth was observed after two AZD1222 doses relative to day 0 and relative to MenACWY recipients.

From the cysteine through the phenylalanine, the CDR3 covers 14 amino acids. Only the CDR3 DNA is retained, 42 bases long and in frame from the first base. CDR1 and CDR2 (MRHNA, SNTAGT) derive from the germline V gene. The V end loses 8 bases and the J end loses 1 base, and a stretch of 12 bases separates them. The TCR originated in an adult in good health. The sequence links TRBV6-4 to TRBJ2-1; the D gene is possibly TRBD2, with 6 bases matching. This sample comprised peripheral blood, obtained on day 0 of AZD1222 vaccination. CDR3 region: CASSPAGSYNEQFF. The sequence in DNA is TGTGCCAGCTCCCCTGCGGGGTCCTACAATGAGCAGTTCTTC.